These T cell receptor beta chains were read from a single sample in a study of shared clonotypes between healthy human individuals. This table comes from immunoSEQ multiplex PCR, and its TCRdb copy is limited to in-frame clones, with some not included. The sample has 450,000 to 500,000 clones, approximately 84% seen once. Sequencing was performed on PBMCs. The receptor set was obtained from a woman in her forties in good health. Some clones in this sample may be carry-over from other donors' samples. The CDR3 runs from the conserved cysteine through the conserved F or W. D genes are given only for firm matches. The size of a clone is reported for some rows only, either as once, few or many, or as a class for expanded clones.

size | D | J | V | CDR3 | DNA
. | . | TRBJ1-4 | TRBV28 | CASSNPGEGVVEKLFF | TGTGCCAGCAGCAACCCCGGGGAGGGGGTTGTTGAAAAACTGTTTTTT
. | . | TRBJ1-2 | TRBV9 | CASSVLPDTPNYGYTF | TGTGCCAGCAGCGTACTCCCGGACACTCCTAACTATGGCTACACCTTC
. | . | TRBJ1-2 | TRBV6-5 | CASSYTQTVNYGYTF | TGTGCCAGCAGTTACACGCAGACAGTAAACTATGGCTACACCTTC
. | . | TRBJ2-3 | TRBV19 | CASSVDVDTQYF | TGTGCCAGTAGTGTGGACGTAGATACGCAGTATTTT
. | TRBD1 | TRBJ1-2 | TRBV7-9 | CASSPSTGIRLYGYTF | TGTGCCAGCAGCCCCTCGACAGGGATTCGTCTATATGGCTACACCTTC
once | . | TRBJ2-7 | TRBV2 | CASNSRFSAYEQYF | TGTGCCAGCAATAGCAGGTTTTCGGCCTACGAGCAGTACTTC
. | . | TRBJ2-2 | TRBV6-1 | CASSEVADTRELFF | TGTGCCAGCAGTGAAGTTGCTGACACCAGGGAGCTGTTTTTT
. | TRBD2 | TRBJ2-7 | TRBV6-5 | CASSYSAGEYEQYF | TGTGCCAGCAGTTACTCGGCGGGAGAGTACGAGCAGTACTTC
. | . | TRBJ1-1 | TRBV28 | CASTDGPGQNTEAFF | TGTGCCAGCACCGACGGTCCGGGACAGAACACTGAAGCTTTCTTT
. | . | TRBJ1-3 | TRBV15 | CATSRDAGAGNTIYF | TGTGCCACCAGCAGAGATGCAGGGGCTGGAAACACCATATATTTT
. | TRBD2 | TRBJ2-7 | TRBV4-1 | CASSQGPGLTDYEQYF | TGCGCCAGCAGCCAAGGACCGGGACTAACCGACTACGAGCAGTACTTC
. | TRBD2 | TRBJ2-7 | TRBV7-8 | CASSRTSGGSSYEQYF | TGTGCCAGCAGCCGTACTAGCGGGGGCAGCTCCTACGAGCAGTACTTC
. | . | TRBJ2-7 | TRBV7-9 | CASSPRRRDEQYF | TGTGCCAGCAGCCCAAGGAGGAGGGACGAGCAGTACTTC
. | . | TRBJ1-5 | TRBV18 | CASSRSGARAGNQPQHF | TGTGCCAGCTCACGTTCCGGGGCCAGGGCGGGCAATCAGCCCCAGCATTTT
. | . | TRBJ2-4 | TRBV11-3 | CASSTGRENIQYF | TGTGCCAGCAGCACCGGTCGTGAAAACATTCAGTACTTC
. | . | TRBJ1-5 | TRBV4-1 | CASSQEGWQPQHF | TGCGCCAGCAGCCAGGAGGGGTGGCAGCCCCAGCATTTT
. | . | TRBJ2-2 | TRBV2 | CASRDLGPHTGELFF | TGTGCCAGCAGAGATCTAGGACCCCACACCGGGGAGCTGTTTTTT
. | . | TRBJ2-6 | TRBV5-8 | CASNRALSGANVLTF | TGTGCCAGCAACAGGGCGCTATCTGGGGCCAACGTCCTGACTTTC
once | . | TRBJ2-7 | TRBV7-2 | CASSLASLTYNYEQYF | TGTGCCAGCAGCTTAGCTAGCTTGACATACAACTACGAGCAGTACTTC
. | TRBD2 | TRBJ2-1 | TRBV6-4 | CASSVNGRANNEQFF | TGTGCCAGCAGTGTCAACGGGAGGGCAAACAATGAGCAGTTCTTC
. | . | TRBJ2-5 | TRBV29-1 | CSVARVGETQYF | TGCAGCGTTGCCAGGGTAGGGGAGACCCAGTACTTC
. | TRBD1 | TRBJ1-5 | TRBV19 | CASSRDRNQPQHF | TGTGCCAGTAGCCGGGACAGGAATCAGCCCCAGCATTTT
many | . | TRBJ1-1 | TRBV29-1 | CSVLGGGKNTEAFF | TGCAGCGTTCTGGGGGGGGGAAAGAACACTGAAGCTTTCTTT
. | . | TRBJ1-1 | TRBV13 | CASSRKYGQRNTEAFF | TGTGCCAGCAGCCGGAAGTACGGACAACGGAACACTGAAGCTTTCTTT
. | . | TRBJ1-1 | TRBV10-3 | CAISETGEGEAFF | TGTGCCATCAGTGAGACCGGAGAGGGTGAAGCTTTCTTT
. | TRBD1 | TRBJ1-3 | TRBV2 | CASSEAGQGRNTIYF | TGTGCCAGCAGTGAAGCGGGACAGGGGAGGAACACCATATATTTT
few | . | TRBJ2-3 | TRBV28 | CASSLRFQWAQYF | TGTGCCAGCAGTTTAAGGTTTCAGTGGGCGCAGTATTTT
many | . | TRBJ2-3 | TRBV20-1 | CSASGYTQYF | TGCAGTGCTAGCGGGTATACGCAGTATTTT
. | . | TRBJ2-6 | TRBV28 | CAVSDSFSGANVLTF | TGTGCCGTCTCGGACAGTTTCTCTGGGGCCAACGTCCTGACTTTC
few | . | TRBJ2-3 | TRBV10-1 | CASSESCGGGTDTQYF | TGCGCCAGCAGTGAGTCCTGCGGAGGGGGAACAGATACGCAGTATTTT
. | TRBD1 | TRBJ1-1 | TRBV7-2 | CASSSGQGEVTEAFF | TGTGCCAGCAGCTCCGGACAGGGTGAGGTCACTGAAGCTTTCTTT
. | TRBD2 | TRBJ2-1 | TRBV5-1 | CASSLAGGRFDEQFF | TGCGCCAGCAGCTTAGCGGGAGGGCGATTTGATGAGCAGTTCTTC
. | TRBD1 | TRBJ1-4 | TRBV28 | CASSPGTAVGEKLFF | TGTGCCAGCAGTCCGGGGACAGCCGTGGGTGAAAAACTGTTTTTT
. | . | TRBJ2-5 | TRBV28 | CASVLRETQYF | TGTGCCAGCGTATTAAGGGAGACCCAGTACTTC
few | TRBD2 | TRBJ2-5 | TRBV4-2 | CASSQRGGLAEETQYF | TGTGCCAGCAGCCAGCGGGGGGGGCTAGCGGAAGAGACCCAGTACTTC
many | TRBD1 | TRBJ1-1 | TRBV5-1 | CASSPRTGLNTEAFF | TGCGCCAGCAGCCCCAGGACAGGTCTGAACACTGAAGCTTTCTTT
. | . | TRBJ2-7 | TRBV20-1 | CSAERYNEQYF | TGCAGTGCTGAGAGATATAACGAGCAGTACTTC